This T cell receptor (beta chain) is from a study of blood T cell repertoires in COVID-19 (dated by TCRdb to 2020 to 2021). General notes on the study: The collaborator samples originated in the United States, Italy and Spain and spanned the acute and convalescent phases of COVID-19. HLA class I and class II types, where available, came from metadata supplied by the sample provider rather than from assay-based typing. Subjects who had been exposed to COVID-19, were actively infected with it, or had recovered from it provided the deeply sampled blood TCRbeta repertoires that made up the dataset. The prospective study material was composed of cDNA or gDNA derived from T cells, B-cell-depleted T cells, or PBMCs. The sample metadata nearly always contained a de-identified subject ID, COVID-19 status, age in years and sex. The repertoires were released in a freely available public database meant as a resource for research on the immune response to SARS-CoV-2. The samples were drawn from two sources: the first 160 participants of the ongoing ImmuneRACE study, and 1,200 or so subjects contributed by 6 global collaborators.

At one collaborating source in Seattle, patients were enrolled during active infection and were followed longitudinally through the course of disease. Whole blood was collected in K2EDTA tubes by collaborating institutions according to the institutions' own protocols. Collaborator samples were shipped for TCRbeta analysis as frozen whole blood, isolated PBMCs, or DNA extracted from either sample type. With respect to this clone: Its binding antigen is unknown. No base quality information exists; no much larger clone differs at one position.

Trimming removed 2 bases from V and 1 base from J, leaving 8 bases between the germline ends. The germline V gene gives CDR1 as KGHSH and CDR2 as LQKENI. Reading from cysteine to phenylalanine, the CDR3 counts 14 amino acids. The only DNA kept is the CDR3, 42 bases in frame from the first base. TCRbeta CDR3 regions were amplified from genomic DNA using the immunoSEQ Assay, a bias-controlled multiplex PCR. The study's processing was this. The number of nucleated cells in each sample was estimated by amplification of reference gene primers within the assay. To quantify the absolute abundance of each unique TCRbeta CDR3 rearrangement, sequence reads were collapsed and filtered. For each sample, productive Simpson clonality was calculated as the square root of Simpson's diversity index across productive rearrangements. TCRdb mirrors the immuneACCESS table, restricted to in-frame sequences. Some clones are absent from its copies; in checked studies, under half trace to an unresolved V gene, and the reason for the others is unknown. D and trimming come from the DNA, and the V and J calls and clone size come from that table. The sample yields 100,000 to 150,000 clones; about 90% were counted once. The ten largest clones add up to around 2.2% of the sample.

On the study overall, not on this receptor specifically: How much clinical and demographic metadata was included differed by source and by participant, and the metadata was provided uncurated.

The specimen was peripheral blood. The receptor was derived from a man aged 45-65 years with COVID-19, enrolled during active disease. The chain couples TRBV18 to TRBJ1-1; the D segment cannot be called with confidence. The DNA sequence is TGTGCCAGCTCACCAGAAGCACGGAACACTGAAGCTTTCTTT. It encodes CASSPEARNTEAFF.